The clone carrying this TCR beta chain was observed a handful of times. This entry comes from a study of blood T cell repertoires in COVID-19. This CDR3 contains 13 residues. V lost 3 bases and J 3 bases, leaving 11 bases between the germline ends. CDR1 GTSNPN and CDR2 SVGIG come from the germline V gene (reference sequence). Here immunoSEQ multiplex PCR was the method, and the copy in TCRdb shows in-frame clones only, minus some. The sample holds approximately 300,000 clones, 85% seen once. V usage is TRBV30 and J usage is TRBJ1-1; no firm D call. The sequenced material came from PBMCs or T cells enriched from blood (not recorded which). The receptor was isolated from a woman under 40 who had been exposed to COVID-19. The CDR3 region is CAWSRNEDTEAFF. The CDR3 coding sequence is TGTGCCTGGAGCAGAAATGAGGACACTGAAGCTTTCTTT.